This TCR beta chain was captured in a study of T cell repertoires in cytomegalovirus infection. This clonotype has only a few counts. Antigen unknown. Germline V gene data show CDR1 as MDHEN and CDR2 as SYDVKM. With V trimmed by 7 bases and J by 0 bases, 11 bases remained unmatched. The CDR3 is 17 residues long. From the reads, TCRdb called clonotypes with MiXCR, one entry per CDR3 protein. The sample consists of 75,000 to 95,000 distinct CDR3 sequences, under 55% of them appearing once. This TCR was sampled from a human donor in good health (CMV status not recorded). Some clones in this sample may be carry-over from other donors' samples. V gene TRBV28 combines with J gene TRBJ2-1, with 8 bases identical to TRBD2. This sample comprised CD8+ T cells from cultured PBMCs, obtained from culture after CMV antigen stimulation. CDR3 bases: TGTGCCAGCACCCAAACCCCACTAGCGGACTCCTACAATGAGCAGTTCTTC. As protein: CASTQTPLADSYNEQFF.